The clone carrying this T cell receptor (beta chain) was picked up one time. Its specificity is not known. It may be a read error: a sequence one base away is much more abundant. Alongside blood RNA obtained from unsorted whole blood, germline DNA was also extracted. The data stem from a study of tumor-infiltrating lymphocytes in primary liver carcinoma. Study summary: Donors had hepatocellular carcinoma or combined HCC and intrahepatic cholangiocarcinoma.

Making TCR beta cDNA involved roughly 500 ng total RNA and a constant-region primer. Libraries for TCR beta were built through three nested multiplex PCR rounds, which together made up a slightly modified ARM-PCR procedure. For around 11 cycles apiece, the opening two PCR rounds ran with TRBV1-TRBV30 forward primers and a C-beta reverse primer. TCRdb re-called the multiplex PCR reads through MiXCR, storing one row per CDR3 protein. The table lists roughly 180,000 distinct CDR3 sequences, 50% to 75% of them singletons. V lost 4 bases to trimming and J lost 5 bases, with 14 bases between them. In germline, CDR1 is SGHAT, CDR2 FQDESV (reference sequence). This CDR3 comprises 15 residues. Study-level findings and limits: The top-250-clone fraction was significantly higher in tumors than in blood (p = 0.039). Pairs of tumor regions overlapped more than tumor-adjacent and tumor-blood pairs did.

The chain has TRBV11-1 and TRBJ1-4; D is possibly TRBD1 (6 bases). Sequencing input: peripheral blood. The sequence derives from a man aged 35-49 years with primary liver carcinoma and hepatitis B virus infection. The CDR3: CASSSAWDNNEKLFF. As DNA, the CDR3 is TGTGCCAGCAGCTCCGCATGGGACAACAATGAAAAACTGTTTTTT.